These 10 T cell receptor beta chains were all obtained from the same sample, sequenced in a study of T cell clonality in common variable immunodeficiency. Regarding the study as a whole: Reportedly, TCR beta sequences from common variable immunodeficiency showed fewer deletions and N-nucleotide insertions.

Clones were sequenced by immunoSEQ multiplex PCR, and TCRdb holds only the in-frame ones, with some missing. The repertoire has around 2,500 clones, none seen only once; the ten largest take more than 9.5%. For these TCRs, the target antigens are not known. The sample was peripheral blood mononuclear cells. These receptor sequences come from a human donor with common variable immunodeficiency.

Ten or more counts support this clone. Read sequence stops 3 residues before the CDR3 end, and the germline J gene provides the missing end. The chain recombines TRBV4-2 with TRBJ1-2; D is unclear. V was cut by 0 bases and J by 2 bases, with 4 bases left in between. The CDR3 consists of 13 residues. The germline gives CDR1 LGHNA, CDR2 YNFKEQ. The CDR3 DNA, read in part, is TGTGCCAGCAGCCAAGATCAAAACTATGGC. This codes for CASSQDQNYG. The complete CDR3 sequence is CASSQDQNYGYTF.

This clone was seen many times. The read ends 3 residues shy of where the CDR3 ends; the end is completed using the germline J gene. The chain is built from TRBV12-3 or TRBV12-4 and TRBJ2-3; 8 nucleotides agree with TRBD2. Trimming cost V 10 bases and J 1 base; bases outside gene matches: 10. The CDR3 is 15 amino acids. The DNA read from the CDR3 is TGTGCCACCCTCCGGGAGGGGCGCGGCACAGATACG. Protein: CATLREGRGTDT. The CDR3 as a whole reads CATLREGRGTDTQYF.

By proportion, this clone is medium-sized. The read is 3 residues too short to cover the CDR3 end, so that end is filled in from the germline J gene. This rearrangement joins TRBV6-4 to TRBJ1-5, with 7 bases that match TRBD1. Per the germline V gene, CDR1 is MRHNA and CDR2 is SNTAGT. This CDR3 has 14 amino acids. The junction had 8 bases not matched to a gene; V was cut back by 6 bases and J by 6 bases. Incomplete CDR3 DNA: TGTGCCAGCAGCGGCGACAGGGAAGGTCAGCCC. Translation gives CASSGDREGQP. The whole CDR3 sequence reads CASSGDREGQPQHF.

This clone was detected many times. The read terminates 3 residues before the CDR3 end, so the remaining end is supplied by the germline J gene. V usage is TRBV6-4 and J usage is TRBJ2-1; D is undetermined. V was trimmed by 0 bases and J by 5 bases, leaving 5 bases between them. Germline CDR1 and CDR2: MRHNA and SNTAGT. The CDR3 contains 13 residues. The chain's CDR3 is CASSDSTHNEQFF. The CDR3 DNA, read in part, is TGTGCCAGCAGTGACTCGACACACAATGAG.

In its sample, this clone is medium-sized. The read ends 3 residues before the CDR3 terminus; that terminus is restored from the germline J gene. The sample has other DNA sequences that encode this CDR3 too. The J gene is TRBJ1-4, the V gene TRBV20-1; 9 bases map to TRBD1. J gave up 8 bases and V 3 bases, and 19 bases lay outside the gene matches. The CDR3 sequence is 18 residues long. Germline CDR1 is DFQATT and CDR2 is SNEGSKA (reference sequence). CDR3 amino acids: CSASPPGQGSIGREKLFF. The sequenced CDR3 bases are TGCAGTGCTAGTCCCCCGGGACAGGGTTCGATAGGAAGGGAAAAA.

This clone rates as medium-sized. The CDR3 goes on 3 residues after the read ends, and that part is filled in from the germline J gene. This chain links TRBV20-1 with TRBJ2-3; 12 nucleotides line up with TRBD2. The CDR3 length is 15 residues. With 2 bases clipped from V and 1 base from J, the junction kept 1 base outside the gene matches. Germline lookup yields CDR1 DFQATT and CDR2 SNEGSKA (reference sequence). The CDR3: CSARRLAGGTDTQYF. Incomplete CDR3 DNA: TGCAGTGCTAGAAGACTAGCGGGGGGCACAGATACG.

Of note for this clone: From the germline J gene comes the end of the CDR3, since the read stops 3 residues before it. V gene TRBV19 combines with J gene TRBJ2-4; TRBD1 agrees at 9 bases. Trimming at V came to 0 bases and at J to 8 bases, leaving 8 bases not matched to a gene. Looked up from germline, CDR1 is LNHDA and CDR2 is SQIVND (reference sequence). The CDR3 sequence is 16 residues long. CDR3: CASSIDHGTGRDIQYF. Partial CDR3 DNA: TGTGCCAGTAGTATAGATCACGGGACAGGGAGGGACATT.

This clone was counted a few times. Read data end 3 residues before the CDR3 end; the end is taken from the germline J gene. The chain joins TRBV7-9 to TRBJ2-3, with D perhaps TRBD1 or TRBD2 (5 bases each). V lost 8 bases to trimming and J lost 1 base, with 16 bases between them. The CDR3 extends over 15 amino acids. CDR1 is SEHNR, CDR2 FQNEAQ, per germline (reference sequence). CDR3 region: CASGRQPVGTDTQYF. The DNA read from the CDR3 is TGTGCCAGCGGGAGACAGCCTGTGGGCACAGATACG.

This clone was seen many times. The read terminates 3 residues before the CDR3 end, so the remaining end is supplied by the germline J gene. The chain uses TRBV3-1 (or the pseudogene TRBV3-2) and TRBJ2-7; 8 bases fit TRBD1. In germline, CDR1 is LGHDT, CDR2 YNNKEL (reference sequence). This CDR3 is 14 amino acids long. V shed 3 bases and J 0 bases; nucleotides not matched to a gene: 1. The CDR3 region is CASSQDRVSYEQYF. CDR3 DNA, as far as it was read: TGTGCCAGCAGCCAGGACAGGGTCTCCTACGAG.

By its share, this clone is large. The observed sequence ends 3 residues before the CDR3 terminus, with the missing tail filled in from the germline J gene. This chain uses TRBV20-1 with TRBJ1-4; the match to TRBD1 covers 7 bases. Germline assignment: CDR1 DFQATT and CDR2 SNEGSKA (reference sequence). The CDR3 runs to 13 residues. V lost 6 bases and J lost 5; bases outside the gene matches: 6. The covered CDR3 bases are TGCAGTGCCCCCGGGACAGCAAATGAAAAA. This sequence encodes CSAPGTANEK. The entire CDR3 sequence reads CSAPGTANEKLFF.